This entry lists 10 T cell receptor beta chains sequenced from one sample in a study of T cell responses to AZD1222 COVID-19 vaccine. Method: immunoSEQ multiplex PCR; TCRdb's copy keeps in-frame clones and lacks some. Counted here are more than 95,000 clones, roughly 85% occurring once; the ten biggest clones make up approximately 4.7%. The source material was peripheral blood, sampled 28 days after the second AZD1222 dose. The origin of the receptors is an adult who received the AZD1222 COVID-19 vaccine.

The rearrangement uses TRBV6-5 and TRBJ2-7; D call uncertain. The V end was cut by 2 bases, the J end by 1 base, with 12 bases between. Per germline, CDR1 MNHEY and CDR2 SVGAGI. CDR3 length equals 15 residues. The CDR3 reads CASSYGDLPSYEQYF. The CDR3 DNA sequence: TGTGCCAGCAGTTACGGTGACCTACCTTCCTACGAGCAGTACTTC.

CDR3 coding DNA: TGTGCCAGCAGCGTACCTCGGGGGGCGCGTGGCACTGAAGCTTTCTTT. It specifies CASSVPRGARGTEAFF. The chain carries TRBV5-6 and TRBJ1-1; weak D call: TRBD1 (6 bases). The V and J ends lost 4 bases and 4 bases respectively, with 20 bases between them. The V gene's germline CDR1 is SGHDT and CDR2 YYEEEE. The CDR3 loop spans 16 amino acids.

This clone came up once. The chain joins TRBV12-3 or TRBV12-4 to TRBJ1-2; D is unclear. The CDR3 loop spans 13 amino acids. Trimming pared 3 bases from V and 4 bases from J, leaving 9 bases between. As DNA, the CDR3 is TGTGCCAGCAGTTTGGTCGGATCCTATGGCTACACCTTC. Translation: CASSLVGSYGYTF.

The V and J genes are TRBV3-1 (or the pseudogene TRBV3-2) and TRBJ1-1, with TRBD1 identical over 7 bases. J lost 4 bases, V lost 1 base, and 6 bases had no gene match. Germline CDR1 LGHDT, CDR2 YNNKEL (reference sequence). The CDR3 consists of 15 residues. Written as DNA, the CDR3 is TGTGCCAGCAGCCAAGCGGACAGGCCGGTCACTGAAGCTTTCTTT. This encodes CASSQADRPVTEAFF.

This clone showed up just once. The chain is built from TRBV12-3 or TRBV12-4 and TRBJ1-6; D uncertain. The CDR3 is made up of 13 amino acids. The V end lost 3 bases, the J end lost 10 bases, and 10 bases lay between the germline ends. The CDR3 reads CASSLKDFSPLHF. Written as DNA, the CDR3 is TGTGCCAGCAGTTTGAAAGATTTCTCACCCCTCCACTTT.

The chain combines TRBV6-5 with TRBJ1-1; D remains ambiguous. V gave up 10 bases and J gave up 5 bases, with 11 bases separating them. The CDR3 is 11 amino acids. The germline V gene has CDR1 MNHEY and CDR2 SVGAGI. This chain's CDR3 is CATGRQTEAFF. The DNA for the CDR3 is TGTGCCACCGGACGGCAAACTGAAGCTTTCTTT.

J is TRBJ1-6 and V is TRBV6-2 or TRBV6-3; TRBD1 matches 7 bases. The CDR3 extends over 18 amino acids. The V and J ends lost 0 bases and 9 bases, in that order; junction bases with no gene match: 14. Germline assignment: CDR1 MNHEY and CDR2 SVGEGT. For the CDR3, the DNA is TGTGCCAGCAGTTACTCGGACAGGCCCCGAGGAGGGATTTCACCCCTCCACTTT. Its translation is CASSYSDRPRGGISPLHF.

The rearrangement links TRBV29-1 to TRBJ2-5, with D perhaps assigned TRBD1 or TRBD2 (7 bases each). Germline V CDR1 and CDR2: SQVTM, ANQGSEA. V lost 5 bases and J lost 5, with 18 bases in between. This CDR3 is built from 14 residues. The CDR3 bases are TGCAGCGTTTCAGGGGGGGCCGGGTCGGAGACCCAGTACTTC. Protein: CSVSGGAGSETQYF.

This sequence joins TRBV7-9 and TRBJ2-7, with a weak D call TRBD1 (6 bases). Germline CDR1 and CDR2: SEHNR and FQNEAQ (reference sequence). Trimming removed 4 bases from V and 5 bases from J, with 21 bases in between. This CDR3 has 16 residues. CDR3 nucleotide sequence: TGTGCCAGCAGCTACGGATCGACTCACAGGGCCCACGAGCAGTACTTC. Its translation: CASSYGSTHRAHEQYF.

The chain has TRBV2 and TRBJ1-2; no firm D call. CDR3 length equals 17 residues. The ends were cut back, 0 bases at V and 1 base at J, with 15 bases in the middle. Looked up from germline, CDR1 is SNHLY and CDR2 is FYNNEI. DNA of the CDR3: TGTGCCAGCAGTGAAGCGGGCCGAGACAAGTTTAACTATGGCTACACCTTC. As protein: CASSEAGRDKFNYGYTF. Based on the CDR3 plus reference TRBV2 and TRBJ1-2, the full variable domain is EPEVTQTPSHQVTQMGQEVILRCVPISNHLYFYWYRQILGQKVEFLVSFYNNEISEKSEIFDDQFSVERPDGSNFTLKIRSTKLEDSAMYFCASSEAGRDKFNYGYTFGSGTRLTVV.